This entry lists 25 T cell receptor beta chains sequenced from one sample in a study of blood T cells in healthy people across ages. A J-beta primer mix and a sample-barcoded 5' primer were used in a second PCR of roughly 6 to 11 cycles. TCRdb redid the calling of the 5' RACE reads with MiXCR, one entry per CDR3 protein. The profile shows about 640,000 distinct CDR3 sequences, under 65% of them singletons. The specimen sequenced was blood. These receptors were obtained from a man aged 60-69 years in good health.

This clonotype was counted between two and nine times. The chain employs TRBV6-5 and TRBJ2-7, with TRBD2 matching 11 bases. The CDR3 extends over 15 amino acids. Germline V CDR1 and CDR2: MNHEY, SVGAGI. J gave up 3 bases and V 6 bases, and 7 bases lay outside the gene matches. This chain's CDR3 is CASRSGLAGHYEQYF. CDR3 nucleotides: TGTGCCAGCAGATCAGGACTAGCGGGCCACTACGAGCAGTACTTC.

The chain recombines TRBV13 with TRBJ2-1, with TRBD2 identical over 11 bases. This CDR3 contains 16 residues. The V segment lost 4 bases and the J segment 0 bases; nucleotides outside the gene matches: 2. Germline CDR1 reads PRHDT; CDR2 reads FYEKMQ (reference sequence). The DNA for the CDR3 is TGTGCCAGCAGCTGGACTAGCGGGCGCTCCTACAATGAGCAGTTCTTC. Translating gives CASSWTSGRSYNEQFF.

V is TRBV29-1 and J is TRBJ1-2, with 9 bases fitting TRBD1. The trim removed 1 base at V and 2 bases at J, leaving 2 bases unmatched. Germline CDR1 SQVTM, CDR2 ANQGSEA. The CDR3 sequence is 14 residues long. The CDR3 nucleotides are TGCAGCGTTGAAGGCGGACAGGGGAACTATGGCTACACCTTC. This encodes CSVEGGQGNYGYTF.

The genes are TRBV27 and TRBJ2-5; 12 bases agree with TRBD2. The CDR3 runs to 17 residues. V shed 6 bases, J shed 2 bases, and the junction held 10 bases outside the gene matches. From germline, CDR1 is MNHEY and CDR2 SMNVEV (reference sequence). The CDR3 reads CASRPVGLAGRQETQYF. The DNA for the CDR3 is TGTGCCAGCAGACCTGTAGGACTAGCGGGGAGACAAGAGACCCAGTACTTC.

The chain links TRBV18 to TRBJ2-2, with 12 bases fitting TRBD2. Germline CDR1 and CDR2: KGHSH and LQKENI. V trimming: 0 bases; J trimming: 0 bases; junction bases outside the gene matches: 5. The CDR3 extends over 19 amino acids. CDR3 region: CASSPPGLAGRANTGELFF. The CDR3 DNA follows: TGTGCCAGCTCACCACCGGGACTAGCGGGCCGCGCGAACACCGGGGAGCTGTTTTTT.

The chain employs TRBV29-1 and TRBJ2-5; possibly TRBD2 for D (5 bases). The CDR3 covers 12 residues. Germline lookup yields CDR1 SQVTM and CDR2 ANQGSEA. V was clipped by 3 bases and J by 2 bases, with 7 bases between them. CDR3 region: CSVDGLQETQYF. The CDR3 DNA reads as TGCAGCGTTGACGGACTTCAAGAGACCCAGTACTTC.

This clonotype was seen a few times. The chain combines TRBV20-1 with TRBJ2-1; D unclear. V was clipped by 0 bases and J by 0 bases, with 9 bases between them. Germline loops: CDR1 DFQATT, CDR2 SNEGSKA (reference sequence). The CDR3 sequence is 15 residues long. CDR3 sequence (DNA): TGCAGTGCTAGAGATGTGGCGAGCTCCTACAATGAGCAGTTCTTC. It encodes CSARDVASSYNEQFF.

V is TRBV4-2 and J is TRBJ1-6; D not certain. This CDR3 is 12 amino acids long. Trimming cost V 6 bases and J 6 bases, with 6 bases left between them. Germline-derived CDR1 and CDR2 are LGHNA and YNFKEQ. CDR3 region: CASREGNSPLHF. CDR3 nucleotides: TGTGCCAGCAGGGAGGGTAATTCACCCCTCCACTTT.

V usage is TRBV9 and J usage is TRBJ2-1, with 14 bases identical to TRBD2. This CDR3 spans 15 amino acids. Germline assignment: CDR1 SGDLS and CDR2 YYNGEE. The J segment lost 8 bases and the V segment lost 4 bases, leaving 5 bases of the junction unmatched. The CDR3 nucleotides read TGTGCCAGCAGCCGGACGGGACTAGCGGGGGATGAGCAGTTCTTC. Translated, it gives CASSRTGLAGDEQFF.

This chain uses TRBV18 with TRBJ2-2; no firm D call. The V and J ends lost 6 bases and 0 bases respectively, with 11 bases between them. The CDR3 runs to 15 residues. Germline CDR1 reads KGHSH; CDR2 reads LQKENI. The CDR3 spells CASSPNTPNTGELFF. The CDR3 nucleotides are TGTGCCAGCTCTCCGAACACCCCGAACACCGGGGAGCTGTTTTTT.

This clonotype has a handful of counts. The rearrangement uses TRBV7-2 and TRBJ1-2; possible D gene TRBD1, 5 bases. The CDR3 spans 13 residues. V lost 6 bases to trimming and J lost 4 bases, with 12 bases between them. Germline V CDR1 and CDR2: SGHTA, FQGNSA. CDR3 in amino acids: CASRPTGFYGYTF. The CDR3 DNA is TGTGCCAGCAGACCTACAGGATTCTATGGCTACACCTTC. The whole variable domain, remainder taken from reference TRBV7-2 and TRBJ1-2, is GAGVSQSPSNKVTEKGKDVELRCDPISGHTALYWYRQSLGQGLEFLIYFQGNSAPDKSGLPSDRFSAERTGGSVSTLTIQRTQQEDSAVYLCASRPTGFYGYTFGSGTRLTVV.

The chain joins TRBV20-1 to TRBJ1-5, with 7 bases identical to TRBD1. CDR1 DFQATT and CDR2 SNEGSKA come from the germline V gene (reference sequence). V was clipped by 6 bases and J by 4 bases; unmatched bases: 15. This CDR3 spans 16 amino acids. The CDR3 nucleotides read TGCAGTGCCTTGGGAGGCAGGACAGGCCCAAATCAGCCCCAGCATTTT. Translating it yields CSALGGRTGPNQPQHF.

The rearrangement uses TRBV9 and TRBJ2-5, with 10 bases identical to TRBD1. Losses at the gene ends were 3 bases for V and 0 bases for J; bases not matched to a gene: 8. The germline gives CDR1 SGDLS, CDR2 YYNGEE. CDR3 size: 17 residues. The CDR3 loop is CASSAQGTGAYQETQYF. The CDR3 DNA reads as TGTGCCAGCAGCGCCCAAGGGACAGGGGCCTACCAAGAGACCCAGTACTTC.

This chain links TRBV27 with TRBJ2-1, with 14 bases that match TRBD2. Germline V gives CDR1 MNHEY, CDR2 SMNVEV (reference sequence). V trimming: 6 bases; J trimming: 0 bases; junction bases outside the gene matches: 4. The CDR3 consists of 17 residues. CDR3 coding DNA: TGTGCCAGCAGACGACTAGCGGGGGGGCCCTCCTACAATGAGCAGTTCTTC. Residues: CASRRLAGGPSYNEQFF.

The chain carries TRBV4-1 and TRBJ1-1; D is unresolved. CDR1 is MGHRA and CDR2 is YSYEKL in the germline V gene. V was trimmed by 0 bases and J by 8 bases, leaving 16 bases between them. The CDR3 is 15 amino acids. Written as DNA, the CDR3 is TGCGCCAGCAGCCAAGAAGGACGGGGTAACGTCGAAGCTTTCTTT. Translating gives CASSQEGRGNVEAFF.

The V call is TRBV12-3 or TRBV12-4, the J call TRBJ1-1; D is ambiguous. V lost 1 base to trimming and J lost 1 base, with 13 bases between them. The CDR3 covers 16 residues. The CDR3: CASSLGLSTKNTEAFF. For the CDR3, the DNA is TGTGCCAGCAGTTTAGGCCTCTCGACAAAGAACACTGAAGCTTTCTTT.

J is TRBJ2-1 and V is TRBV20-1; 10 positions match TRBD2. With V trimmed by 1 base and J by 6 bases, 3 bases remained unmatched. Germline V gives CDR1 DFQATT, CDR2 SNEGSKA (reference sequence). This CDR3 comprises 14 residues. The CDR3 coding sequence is TGCAGTGCTAGAGCTAGCGGGGGTATCAATGAGCAGTTCTTC. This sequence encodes CSARASGGINEQFF.

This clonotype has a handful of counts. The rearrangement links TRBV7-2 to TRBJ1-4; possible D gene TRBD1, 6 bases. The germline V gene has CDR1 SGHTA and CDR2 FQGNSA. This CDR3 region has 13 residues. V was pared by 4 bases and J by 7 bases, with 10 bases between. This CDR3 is CASSSRGREKLFF. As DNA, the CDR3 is TGTGCCAGCAGCTCGCGGGGGCGTGAAAAACTGTTTTTT.

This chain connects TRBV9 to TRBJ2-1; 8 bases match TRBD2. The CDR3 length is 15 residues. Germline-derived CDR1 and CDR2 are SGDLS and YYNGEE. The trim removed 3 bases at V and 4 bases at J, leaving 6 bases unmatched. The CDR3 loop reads CASSAGTSRYNEQFF. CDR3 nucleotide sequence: TGTGCCAGCAGCGCCGGGACTAGTCGTTACAATGAGCAGTTCTTC.

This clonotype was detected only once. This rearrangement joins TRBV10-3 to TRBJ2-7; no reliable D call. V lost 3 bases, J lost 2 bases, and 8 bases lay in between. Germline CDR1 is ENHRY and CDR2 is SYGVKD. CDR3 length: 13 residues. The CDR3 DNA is TGTGCCATCAGTGAAACTCGAACCTACGAGCAGTACTTC. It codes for CAISETRTYEQYF.

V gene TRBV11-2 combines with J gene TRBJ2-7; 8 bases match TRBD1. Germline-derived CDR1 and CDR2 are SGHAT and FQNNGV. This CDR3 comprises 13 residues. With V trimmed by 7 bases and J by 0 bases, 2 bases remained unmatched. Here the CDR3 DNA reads TGTGCCAGCAACACAGGGGGCTCCTACGAGCAGTACTTC. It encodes CASNTGGSYEQYF.

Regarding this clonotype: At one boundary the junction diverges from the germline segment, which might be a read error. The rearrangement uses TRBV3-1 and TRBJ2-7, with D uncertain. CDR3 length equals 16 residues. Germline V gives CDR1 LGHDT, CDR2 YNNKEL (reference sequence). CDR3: CASSKLGIAGSYGQYF. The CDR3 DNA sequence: TGTGCCAGCAGCAAACTGGGGATCGCCGGCTCCTACGGGCAGTACTTC.

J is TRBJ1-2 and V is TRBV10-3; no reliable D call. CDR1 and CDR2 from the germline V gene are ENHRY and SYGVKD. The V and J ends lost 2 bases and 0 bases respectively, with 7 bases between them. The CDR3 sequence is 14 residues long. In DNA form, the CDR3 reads TGTGCCATCAGTGAGAGGGAAACTAACTATGGCTACACCTTC. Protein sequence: CAISERETNYGYTF.

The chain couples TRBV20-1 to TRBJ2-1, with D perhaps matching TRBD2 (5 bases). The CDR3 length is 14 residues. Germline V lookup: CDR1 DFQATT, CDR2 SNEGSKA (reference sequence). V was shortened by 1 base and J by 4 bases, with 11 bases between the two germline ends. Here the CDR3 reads CSARVSEGYNEQFF. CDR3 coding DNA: TGCAGTGCTAGAGTAAGCGAGGGTTACAATGAGCAGTTCTTC.

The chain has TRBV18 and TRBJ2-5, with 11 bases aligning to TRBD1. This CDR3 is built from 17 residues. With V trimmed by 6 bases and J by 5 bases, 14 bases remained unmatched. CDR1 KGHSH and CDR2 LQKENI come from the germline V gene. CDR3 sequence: CASSTLRDRGGGETQYF. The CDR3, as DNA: TGTGCCAGCTCGACTCTTCGGGACAGGGGGGGCGGCGAGACCCAGTACTTC. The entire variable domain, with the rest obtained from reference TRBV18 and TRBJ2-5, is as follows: NAGVMQNPRHLVRRRGQEARLRCSPMKGHSHVYWYRQLPEEGLKFMVYLQKENIIDESGMPKERFSAEFPKEGPSILRIQQVVRGDSAAYFCASSTLRDRGGGETQYFGPGTRLLVL.